This TCR beta chain derives from a study of CD8 T cells in ankylosing spondylitis. Findings and limits, study-wide: Characteristic of ankylosing spondylitis blood, it appeared, was a TCR beta motif comprising several highly homologous variants.

This clonotype was counted at least ten times. No antigen is known for it. This CDR3 is 18 amino acids long. Germline V gene sequence: CDR1 SGDLS, CDR2 YYNGEE. V shed 4 bases, J shed 0 bases, and the junction held 10 bases outside the gene matches. The authors made TCR beta libraries by quantitative 5'-RACE with molecular barcodes. One entry per CDR3 protein results from TCRdb running MiXCR on the 5' RACE reads. The repertoire holds 39,000 or so distinct CDR3 sequences, with roughly 3.1% as singletons. The chain employs TRBV9 and TRBJ2-1; 10 bases agree with TRBD2. The sequencing sample was made of blood, either unsorted or a sorted T cell fraction (not recorded which). The receptor was derived from a male donor with ankylosing spondylitis or in good health (not recorded which). The CDR3 loop reads CASSTSGASPSSYNEQFF. The CDR3 DNA reads TGTGCCAGCAGCACTAGCGGGGCCTCTCCAAGCTCCTACAATGAGCAGTTCTTC.